This note documents a single TCR beta chain sequence. This record belongs to a study of shared clonotypes between healthy human individuals. V shed 2 bases, J shed 5 bases, and the junction held 11 bases outside the gene matches. Looked up from germline, CDR1 is ENHRY and CDR2 is SYGVKD. The CDR3 is 16 amino acids. Several immunoSEQ plates held equal portions of the genomic DNA taken from each subset. Generated by immunoSEQ multiplex PCR, the TCRdb table keeps only in-frame clones and is missing some. The sample consists of about 500,000 clones, roughly three quarters of them appearing once. The study enrolled healthy HIV-negative adults without recent acute infections or vaccinations as donors.

The V gene is TRBV10-3, the J gene TRBJ2-7, with 8 bases identical to TRBD2. The sequence came from a woman aged 40 to 49 in good health. Some clones in this sample may be carry-over from other donors' samples. Input material: PBMCs. The CDR3 is CAISEGLGAGVNEQYF. As DNA, the CDR3 is TGTGCCATCAGTGAGGGGTTGGGAGCGGGAGTAAACGAGCAGTACTTC.